The entry that follows covers one TCR beta chain sequence. This sample is part of a study of identical twins. From the 5' RACE reads, TCRdb called clonotypes with MiXCR, one entry per CDR3 protein. The sample carries some 760,000 distinct CDR3 sequences, 15% to 20% recorded once. V was pared by 8 bases and J by 5 bases, with 15 bases between. The CDR3 extends over 13 amino acids. The same sample was also used in a study of T cells expressing NK-cell markers. That report notes: Sorted T-cell subsets CD3+CD56+NKG2C+, CD3+CD56+NKG2C- and CD3+CD56-NKG2C+ were TCR beta-sequenced. No clear determination of HCMV specificity was made for expanded NKG2C+ T cell clones.

The clonotype comes from a woman between 18 and 29 years old in good health. The J gene is TRBJ1-1, the V gene TRBV12-3 or TRBV12-4; weak D call: TRBD1 (5 bases). The sequenced sample was PBMCs. CDR3 residues: CASGALRGTEAFF. CDR3 DNA: TGTGCCAGCGGGGCCTTGAGGGGAACTGAAGCTTTCTTT.